Each of the 29 T cell receptor beta chains below was sequenced from the same sample in a study of T cell responses to AZD1222 COVID-19 vaccine. Using immunoSEQ multiplex PCR, the repertoire was profiled, and TCRdb retains in-frame clones only, with some absent. The data contain under 200,000 clones, roughly 91% of them singletons. The input for sequencing was peripheral blood, taken 28 days after the second AZD1222 dose. These receptors all come from an adult who received the AZD1222 COVID-19 vaccine.

This chain joins TRBV27 and TRBJ2-7; D remains unclear. Germline-derived CDR1 and CDR2 are MNHEY and SMNVEV (reference sequence). V lost 3 bases to trimming and J lost 3 bases, with 15 bases between them. This CDR3 is 15 amino acids long. This CDR3 is CASSFQAGSGYEQYF. For the CDR3, the DNA is TGTGCCAGCAGTTTTCAGGCAGGAAGTGGCTACGAGCAGTACTTC.

The chain is built from TRBV6-5 and TRBJ1-2; 7 bases map to TRBD1. Trimming took 8 bases from V and 5 from J; bases not matched to a gene: 2. CDR1 MNHEY and CDR2 SVGAGI come from the germline V gene. The CDR3 has 11 amino acids. CDR3 in DNA: TGTGCCAGCTCAGGGGGGTATGGCTACACCTTC. Translating gives CASSGGYGYTF.

This chain uses TRBV10-1 with TRBJ2-4; 7 nucleotides match TRBD2. The CDR3 runs 16 residues. Germline V CDR1 and CDR2: WNHNN, SYGVQD (reference sequence). V lost 6 bases and J lost 1; bases outside the gene matches: 9. In nucleotides, the CDR3 is TGCGCCAGCAGACTCGGACTAGGTGCGGCCAAAAACATTCAGTACTTC. Protein product: CASRLGLGAAKNIQYF.

The V gene is TRBV15, the J gene TRBJ2-2; weak D call: TRBD2 (6 bases). Germline CDR1 LNHNV, CDR2 YYDKDF (reference sequence). The CDR3 has 18 amino acids. Between the trimmed V and J ends, which lost 3 bases and 10 bases, there was a span of 27 bases. CDR3 residues: CATSSTYTGTPRIEELFF. CDR3 nucleotide sequence: TGTGCCACCAGCAGCACCTATACCGGGACTCCCAGAATCGAGGAGCTGTTTTTT.

The V call is TRBV24-1, the J call TRBJ1-4, with D perhaps matching TRBD1 (6 bases). The CDR3 loop spans 16 amino acids. Germline values: CDR1 KGHDR, CDR2 SFDVKD. Between the trimmed V and J ends, which lost 4 bases and 7 bases, there was a span of 18 bases. The CDR3 DNA follows: TGTGCCACCAGTGACCCAACGGGGGGCGGCGGTGAAAAACTGTTTTTT. As protein: CATSDPTGGGGEKLFF.

V is TRBV2 and J is TRBJ1-2, with 7 bases lining up with TRBD1. Germline CDR1 reads SNHLY; CDR2 reads FYNNEI. With V trimmed by 4 bases and J by 4 bases, 9 bases remained unmatched. This CDR3 contains 15 residues. CDR3 DNA sequence: TGTGCCAGCAGTGTGGGCGGACAGGCCACCTATGGCTACACCTTC. The encoded protein is CASSVGGQATYGYTF.

The chain joins TRBV24-1 to TRBJ1-5, with a weak D call TRBD1 (5 bases). V was cut by 3 bases and J by 5 bases, with 13 bases left in between. CDR3 length: 15 amino acids. Per germline, CDR1 KGHDR and CDR2 SFDVKD. The CDR3 nucleotides read TGTGCCACCAGTGATGCGACAGAAACATATCAGCCCCAGCATTTT. Amino acids: CATSDATETYQPQHF.

This chain connects TRBV28 to TRBJ2-7, with 9 positions matching TRBD1. The CDR3 spans 15 residues. V was pared by 10 bases and J by 6 bases, with 16 bases of the junction left unmatched. The V gene's germline CDR1 is MDHEN and CDR2 SYDVKM. CDR3 region: CATFYPGTGSREQYF. CDR3 DNA sequence: TGTGCCACCTTTTACCCAGGGACAGGGTCTCGCGAGCAGTACTTC.

The genes are TRBV10-3 and TRBJ1-2; 9 nucleotides agree with TRBD1. The CDR3 is 16 amino acids. Germline V CDR1 and CDR2: ENHRY, SYGVKD. The V and J ends lost 1 base and 6 bases, in that order; junction bases with no gene match: 9. The CDR3 DNA is TGTGCCATCAGTGAGTTTGGGACAGGGATGTTGGATGGCTACACCTTC. It translates to CAISEFGTGMLDGYTF.

J is TRBJ1-2 and V is TRBV6-1; no clear D gene. V lost 3 bases, J lost 0 bases, and 11 bases lay in between. Germline V gene sequence: CDR1 MNHNS, CDR2 SASEGT. This CDR3 is built from 15 residues. This CDR3 is CASSDKGLANYGYTF. The DNA of the CDR3 is TGTGCCAGCAGTGATAAAGGCCTAGCTAACTATGGCTACACCTTC.

The CDR3, as DNA: TGCAGCGTTGAAGAAGCCACAGATACGCAGTATTTT. Translating it yields CSVEEATDTQYF. The chain employs TRBV29-1 and TRBJ2-3; D gene uncertain. Trimming stripped 0 bases from V and 2 bases from J, with 3 bases between. CDR3 size: 12 residues. Germline values: CDR1 SQVTM, CDR2 ANQGSEA.

The table lists this clone with a count of one. The chain has TRBV30 and TRBJ2-1; D is perhaps TRBD1 (6 bases). Germline assignment: CDR1 GTSNPN and CDR2 SVGIG (reference sequence). The CDR3 consists of 14 residues. The V and J ends lost 0 bases and 6 bases respectively, with 12 bases between them. The chain's CDR3 is CAWSVWTVSNEQFF. The CDR3 coding sequence is TGTGCCTGGAGTGTATGGACAGTCAGCAATGAGCAGTTCTTC.

This chain uses TRBV7-9 with TRBJ1-2; 7 bases are shared with TRBD1. Germline values: CDR1 SEHNR, CDR2 FQNEAQ (reference sequence). The ends lost 1 base at V and 4 bases at J; junction bases unmatched: 3. The CDR3 loop spans 14 amino acids. In nucleotides, the CDR3 is TGTGCCAGCAGCTTAGGGGACAGAGTCTATGGCTACACCTTC. Amino acids: CASSLGDRVYGYTF.

The rearrangement links TRBV10-3 to TRBJ1-1; TRBD1 agrees at 7 bases. The CDR3 is 13 residues long. V gave up 4 bases and J gave up 1 base; unmatched junction bases: 0. The germline V gene has CDR1 ENHRY and CDR2 SYGVKD. This chain's CDR3 is CAISGQGNTEAFF. The DNA for the CDR3 is TGTGCCATCAGTGGACAGGGGAACACTGAAGCTTTCTTT.

The chain joins TRBV5-6 to TRBJ1-4; D gene unclear. The germline CDR1 and CDR2 sequences are SGHDT and YYEEEE. V was cut by 0 bases and J by 4 bases, with 7 bases left in between. This CDR3 spans 14 amino acids. In DNA, the CDR3 is TGTGCCAGCAGCTTGGGTTTCGGTAATGAAAAACTGTTTTTT. Translation gives CASSLGFGNEKLFF.

J is TRBJ2-7 and V is TRBV12-3 or TRBV12-4; D is uncertain. The CDR3 contains 12 residues. V was clipped by 6 bases and J by 1 base, with 7 bases between them. CDR3 residues: CASRGFSYEQYF. The CDR3 DNA follows: TGTGCCAGCAGGGGCTTTTCCTACGAGCAGTACTTC.

The V and J genes are TRBV6-1 and TRBJ2-5, with unresolved D. This CDR3 is built from 17 residues. Deletions cut 4 bases from V and 5 bases from J, with 23 bases between. Germline V CDR1 and CDR2: MNHNS, SASEGT. The CDR3 loop is CASSVGGLGLVGETQYF. CDR3 bases: TGTGCCAGCAGTGTAGGCGGTCTAGGGTTGGTCGGGGAGACCCAGTACTTC.

The chain employs TRBV19 and TRBJ2-7, with D perhaps matching TRBD1 (7 bases). V was pared by 9 bases and J by 5 bases, with 20 bases between. CDR3 size: 14 residues. Per the germline V gene, CDR1 is LNHDA and CDR2 is SQIVND (reference sequence). In nucleotides, the CDR3 is TGTGCCAGCTCTTATCAGGGGGGCTTGGACGAGCAGTACTTC. Translating it yields CASSYQGGLDEQYF.

The genes are TRBV6-5 and TRBJ1-1; 7 nucleotides agree with TRBD1. Trimming cost V 6 bases and J 5 bases; bases outside gene matches: 9. The CDR3 sequence is 14 residues long. CDR1 and CDR2 (germline): MNHEY, SVGAGI. This CDR3 reads CASRRDRVQTEAFF. In nucleotides, the CDR3 is TGTGCCAGCAGGCGCGACAGGGTGCAAACTGAAGCTTTCTTT.

The chain couples TRBV6-2 or TRBV6-3 to TRBJ2-7, with unresolved D. The CDR3 length is 11 residues. Germline CDR1 MNHEY, CDR2 SVGEGT. The V gene lost 6 bases and the J gene lost 7 bases, with 10 bases spanning the gap. CDR3 region: CASSLVEEQYF. The DNA of the CDR3 is TGTGCCAGCAGCCTAGTTGAGGAGCAGTACTTC.

CDR3 DNA sequence: TGTGCCAGCTCCTCGTCGGTTTTTCTCCACGGGGAGGGCTCCTACAATGAGCAGTTCTTC. Translating it yields CASSSSVFLHGEGSYNEQFF. V usage is TRBV18 and J usage is TRBJ2-1; TRBD2 aligns across 7 bases. This CDR3 contains 20 residues. Germline CDR1 KGHSH, CDR2 LQKENI. Trimming removed 6 bases from V and 0 bases from J; junction bases left unmatched: 20.

The rearrangement joins TRBV11-2 to TRBJ2-5; 8 nucleotides line up with TRBD1. The CDR3 extends over 15 amino acids. Germline-derived CDR1 and CDR2 are SGHAT and FQNNGV. The V and J ends lost 5 bases and 4 bases, in that order; junction bases with no gene match: 9. The CDR3 spells CASSPGQGGGETQYF. The CDR3 DNA reads TGTGCCAGCAGCCCCGGACAGGGTGGGGGAGAGACCCAGTACTTC.

CDR3 sequence: CASSPTSGLSYEQYF. CDR3 nucleotide sequence: TGTGCCAGCAGCCCTACTAGCGGCCTCTCCTACGAGCAGTACTTC. The V call is TRBV7-8, the J call TRBJ2-7; 8 bases line up with TRBD2. V lost 5 bases, J lost 0 bases, and 6 bases stayed unmatched. Germline lookup yields CDR1 SGHVS and CDR2 FQNEAQ. The CDR3 runs 15 residues.

The chain uses TRBV5-5 and TRBJ2-5; D not certain. The germline V gene encodes CDR1 SGHKS and CDR2 YYEKEE (reference sequence). The CDR3 runs 15 residues. Trimming left V 2 bases short and J 0 bases short, with 11 bases between. Here the CDR3 reads CASSFVGADQETQYF. The CDR3 DNA follows: TGTGCCAGCAGCTTTGTTGGTGCAGACCAAGAGACCCAGTACTTC.

The rearrangement uses TRBV5-1 and TRBJ1-6, with D tentatively TRBD1 (6 bases). The CDR3 is 15 residues long. Trimming stripped 4 bases from V and 7 bases from J, with 15 bases between. The germline gives CDR1 SGHRS, CDR2 YFSETQ. This chain's CDR3 is CASSNLQGPNSPLHF. DNA for the CDR3: TGCGCCAGCAGCAACTTACAGGGCCCCAATTCACCCCTCCACTTT.

CDR3 sequence reads: CASSLSGDTIYF. For the CDR3, the DNA is TGTGCCAGCAGCTTATCAGGGGACACCATATATTTT. The chain combines TRBV7-3 with TRBJ1-3; a weak D match, TRBD1 (6 bases). The CDR3 extends over 12 amino acids. The germline V gene encodes CDR1 SGHTA and CDR2 FQGTGA. V was clipped by 2 bases and J by 8 bases, with 7 bases between them.

This sequence joins TRBV24-1 and TRBJ2-2; TRBD1 is a possible D gene (5 bases). Between the trimmed V and J ends, which lost 4 bases and 5 bases, there was a span of 16 bases. CDR1 and CDR2 (germline): KGHDR, SFDVKD. The CDR3 is 16 residues long. The CDR3 is CATSEPQDMLTGELFF. The CDR3 region has the DNA TGTGCCACCAGTGAACCCCAGGACATGTTAACCGGGGAGCTGTTTTTT.

V gene TRBV10-3 combines with J gene TRBJ1-2; 7 bases fit TRBD1. Germline values: CDR1 ENHRY, CDR2 SYGVKD. V was clipped by 2 bases and J by 4 bases; unmatched bases: 4. The CDR3 totals 14 residues. CDR3 region: CAISERGTVYGYTF. CDR3 nucleotide sequence: TGTGCCATCAGTGAGAGGGGGACAGTCTATGGCTACACCTTC.

The genes are TRBV7-2 and TRBJ1-5; no reliable D call. The CDR3 runs to 15 residues. The germline V gene encodes CDR1 SGHTA and CDR2 FQGNSA. Trimming took off 1 base at V and 7 bases at J, with 14 bases between the two ends. The CDR3 nucleotides read TGTGCCAGCAGCTTAGACTCAAGTCGAGGACAGCCCCAGCATTTT. Protein sequence: CASSLDSSRGQPQHF.